Below, one T cell receptor beta chain is given with its context. Trimming shortened V by 4 bases and J by 1 base, and 16 bases separated the two germline ends. CDR3 size: 16 residues. The V gene's germline CDR1 is LNHDA and CDR2 SQIVND (reference sequence). Sequencing was performed with immunoSEQ multiplex PCR; in TCRdb, only in-frame clones are kept and a portion is missing. The table shows about 120,000 clones, with approximately 84% occurring only once. The sample originates from a study of blood T cell repertoires in COVID-19. Overall study context: The origin of the acute and convalescent COVID-19 samples was the United States, Italy and Spain. In each case, the material was cDNA or gDNA derived from T cells, B-cell-depleted T cells, or PBMCs.

The chain has TRBV19 and TRBJ1-1; D call uncertain. What was sequenced was peripheral blood. This receptor was identified in a man between 70 and 80 years old with active or convalescent COVID-19. As DNA, the CDR3 is TGTGCCAGTAGTAATCCCGACTGGCGCACGAACACTGAAGCTTTCTTT. Translation: CASSNPDWRTNTEAFF.